The clone carrying this TCR beta chain was observed once. In the authors' workflow: Scientists estimated how many nucleated cells there were by amplifying reference gene primers. Assay: immunoSEQ multiplex PCR; the TCRdb copy retains only in-frame clones and omits some. From that table come the V and J calls and clone size; the DNA was used to work out D and trimming. The table has around 220,000 clones, about 80% seen once. These data are taken from a study of blood T cell repertoires in COVID-19. In the study overall: Both acute and convalescent COVID-19 samples were obtained from the United States, Italy and Spain. Sample material is recorded as cDNA or gDNA derived from T cells, B-cell-depleted T cells, or PBMCs.

The CDR3 totals 13 residues. V was trimmed by 6 bases and J by 2 bases, leaving 8 bases between them. Germline V gives CDR1 SNHLY, CDR2 FYNNEI. The receptor comes from a woman older than 75 with active or convalescent COVID-19. The chain couples TRBV2 to TRBJ2-1; D is unclear. Source material: peripheral blood. CDR3: CASRARPYNEQFF. The CDR3 coding sequence is TGTGCCAGCAGAGCCCGCCCCTACAATGAGCAGTTCTTC.